The clone carrying this T cell receptor beta chain showed up many times. The sample belongs to a study of T cells in Graves' hyperthyroidism and ophthalmopathy. This CDR3 spans 14 amino acids. Germline V CDR1 and CDR2: SEHNR, FQNEAQ (reference sequence). Trimming removed 1 base at V and 7 bases at J, with 13 bases between. It was RNA transcripts that yielded the amplified TCR beta CDR3 regions. The HTBI set primed first-round TCR CDR3 RT-PCR. In TCRdb, the multiplex PCR reads were re-called with MiXCR into one record per CDR3 protein. The repertoire consists of fewer than 550,000 distinct CDR3 sequences, with less than 20% occurring once and the leading ten covering 11% to 15%.

This sequence was found in a woman aged 18 to 35 with Graves' hyperthyroidism. Sequencing input: blood. The genes are TRBV7-9 and TRBJ1-1; D perhaps matches TRBD1 (5 bases). The CDR3 loop reads CASSLGGLSCEAFF. CDR3 DNA sequence: TGTGCCAGCAGCTTAGGGGGCTTGTCGTGTGAAGCTTTCTTT.